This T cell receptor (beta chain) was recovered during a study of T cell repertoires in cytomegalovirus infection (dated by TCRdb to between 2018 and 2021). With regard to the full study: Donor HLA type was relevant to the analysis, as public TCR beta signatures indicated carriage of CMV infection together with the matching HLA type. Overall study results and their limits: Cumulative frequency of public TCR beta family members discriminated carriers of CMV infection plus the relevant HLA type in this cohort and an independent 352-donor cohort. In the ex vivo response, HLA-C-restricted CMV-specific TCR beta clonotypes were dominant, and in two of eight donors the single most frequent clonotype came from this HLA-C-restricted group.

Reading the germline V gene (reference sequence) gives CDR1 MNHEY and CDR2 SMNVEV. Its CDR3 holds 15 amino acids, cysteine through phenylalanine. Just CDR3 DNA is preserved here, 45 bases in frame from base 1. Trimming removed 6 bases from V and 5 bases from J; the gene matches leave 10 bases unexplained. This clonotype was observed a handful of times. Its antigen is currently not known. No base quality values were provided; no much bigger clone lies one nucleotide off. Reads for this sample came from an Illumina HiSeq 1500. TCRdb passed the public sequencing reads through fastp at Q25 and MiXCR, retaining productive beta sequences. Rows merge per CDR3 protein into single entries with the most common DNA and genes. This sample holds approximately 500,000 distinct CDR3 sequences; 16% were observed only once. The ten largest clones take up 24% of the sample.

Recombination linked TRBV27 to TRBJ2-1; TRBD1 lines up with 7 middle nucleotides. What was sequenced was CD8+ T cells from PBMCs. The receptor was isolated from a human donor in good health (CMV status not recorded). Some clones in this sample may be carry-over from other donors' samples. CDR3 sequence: CASRLRDRGDNEQFF. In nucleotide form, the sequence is TGTGCCAGCAGACTCCGGGACAGAGGTGACAATGAGCAGTTCTTC.